Following are 15 T cell receptor beta chains from one sample sequenced in a study of CD8+ T cells in alopecia areata. Stated treatment: oral pan-JAK inhibitor, 5-10 mg twice daily. Extraction of RNA preceded its reverse transcription into cDNA, which served as the sequencing template. Measured with immunoSEQ multiplex PCR; TCRdb has only the in-frame clones, and not every one. The sample has more than 130,000 clones, around 82% seen once. The sample here was CD8+ T cells sorted from blood, taken at week 4, from a patient treated with tofacitinib. The source of these receptors is a human donor with alopecia areata.

The chain carries TRBV7-9 and TRBJ2-3, with 7 bases that match TRBD2. Trimming at V came to 5 bases and at J to 3 bases, leaving 14 bases not matched to a gene. The CDR3 has 17 residues. Germline V gene data show CDR1 as SEHNR and CDR2 as FQNEAQ (reference sequence). CDR3 nucleotide sequence: TGTGCCAGCAGCCCTCGAACGCTAGCGGCGGGTACAGATACGCAGTATTTT. Translated, it gives CASSPRTLAAGTDTQYF.

As DNA, the CDR3 is TGTGCCAGCAGCCCAGGGGCGGGGGATACTGAAGCTTTCTTT. Translating it yields CASSPGAGDTEAFF. The V gene is TRBV5-5, the J gene TRBJ1-1; a weak D match, TRBD1 (6 bases). V was trimmed by 4 bases and J by 5 bases, leaving 15 bases between them. CDR3 length equals 14 residues. From germline, CDR1 is SGHKS and CDR2 YYEKEE (reference sequence).

This chain links TRBV27 with TRBJ2-5; D gene unclear. Germline V CDR1 and CDR2: MNHEY, SMNVEV (reference sequence). This CDR3 region has 15 residues. V was pared by 7 bases and J by 2 bases, with 17 bases between. CDR3 amino acids: CASTPQATTQETQYF. The CDR3 DNA reads TGTGCCAGCACCCCTCAGGCAACTACTCAAGAGACCCAGTACTTC.

The chain carries TRBV30 and TRBJ2-7, with 7 bases fitting TRBD1. J was trimmed by 2 bases and V by 2 bases; bases with no gene match: 3. Germline CDR1 and CDR2: GTSNPN and SVGIG (reference sequence). The CDR3 loop spans 13 amino acids. CDR3 DNA: TGTGCCTGGAGTCACGGACAGGCCTACGAGCAGTACTTC. Its translation is CAWSHGQAYEQYF.

V and J are TRBV5-6 and TRBJ2-7, with a tentative D call TRBD2 (7 bases). Germline assignment: CDR1 SGHDT and CDR2 YYEEEE. V was trimmed by 6 bases and J by 12 bases, leaving 22 bases between them. The CDR3 covers 13 residues. DNA for the CDR3: TGTGCCAGCACCCTGAGGGGGGGAACGGATCGGTACTTC. Translation gives CASTLRGGTDRYF. The full variable domain, rest sourced from reference TRBV5-6 and TRBJ2-7, is DAGVTQSPTHLIKTRGQQVTLRCSPKSGHDTVSWYQQALGQGPQFIFQYYEEEERQRGNFPDRFSGHQFPNYSSELNVNALLLGDSALYLCASTLRGGTDRYFGPGTRLTVT.

J is TRBJ2-3 and V is TRBV5-5; TRBD1 aligns across 7 bases. The CDR3 contains 14 residues. J gave up 7 bases and V 6 bases, and 11 bases lay outside the gene matches. The germline V gene encodes CDR1 SGHKS and CDR2 YYEKEE (reference sequence). The CDR3 loop reads CASTPDRASNTQYF. The CDR3 nucleotides read TGTGCCAGCACCCCAGACAGGGCATCGAATACGCAGTATTTT. The full variable domain, its missing parts supplied by reference TRBV5-5 and TRBJ2-3, is DAGVTQSPTHLIKTRGQQVTLRCSPISGHKSVSWYQQVLGQGPQFIFQYYEKEERGRGNFPDRFSARQFPNYSSELNVNALLLGDSALYLCASTPDRASNTQYFGPGTRLTVL.

This chain links TRBV5-1 with TRBJ2-5; 7 bases map to TRBD2. The CDR3 is 14 residues long. Germline-derived CDR1 and CDR2 are SGHRS and YFSETQ. The V segment lost 2 bases and the J segment 2 bases; nucleotides outside the gene matches: 3. The CDR3: CASSFYGGQETQYF. CDR3 coding DNA: TGCGCCAGCAGCTTTTACGGGGGGCAAGAGACCCAGTACTTC. The full variable domain, completed using reference TRBV5-1 and TRBJ2-5, is KAGVTQTPRYLIKTRGQQVTLSCSPISGHRSVSWYQQTPGQGLQFLFEYFSETQRNKGNFPGRFSGRQFSNSRSEMNVSTLELGDSALYLCASSFYGGQETQYFGPGTRLLVL.

The chain recombines TRBV11-2 with TRBJ2-7; D unclear. The CDR3 consists of 14 residues. CDR1 is SGHAT and CDR2 is FQNNGV in the germline V gene. With 0 bases removed from V and 0 bases from J, the gap between germline ends came to 6 bases. CDR3 coding DNA: TGTGCCAGCAGCTTAGAGAGCAGCTCCTACGAGCAGTACTTC. Amino acid sequence: CASSLESSSYEQYF.

The CDR3 spells CSVAGDPGEAFF. The CDR3 nucleotides are TGCAGCGTTGCGGGGGACCCCGGTGAAGCTTTCTTT. The chain joins TRBV29-1 to TRBJ1-1, with D maybe TRBD1 (5 bases). The CDR3 runs 12 residues. Germline CDR1 and CDR2: SQVTM and ANQGSEA. Trimming left V 4 bases short and J 7 bases short, with 13 bases between.

The chain links TRBV4-1 to TRBJ1-1; D unresolved. Germline CDR1 and CDR2: MGHRA and YSYEKL. This CDR3 has 15 residues. Trimming cost V 0 bases and J 4 bases, with 12 bases left between them. The CDR3 DNA is TGCGCCAGCAGCCAAGAAGATTTGGGTTCCACTGAAGCTTTCTTT. Protein product: CASSQEDLGSTEAFF.

A few counts support this clone. V usage is TRBV15 and J usage is TRBJ2-7; D remains ambiguous. Germline CDR1 LNHNV, CDR2 YYDKDF (reference sequence). The V end was cut by 0 bases, the J end by 4 bases, with 7 bases between. The CDR3 spans 13 residues. The CDR3 nucleotides are TGTGCCACCAGCAGAGATGGGGATTACGAGCAGTACTTC. The encoded protein is CATSRDGDYEQYF.

This clone was detected once. J is TRBJ2-5 and V is TRBV5-1, with TRBD1 matching over 7 bases. The length of the CDR3 is 13 residues. V trimming: 7 bases; J trimming: 6 bases; junction bases outside the gene matches: 9. Germline V gene lookup returns CDR1 SGHRS and CDR2 YFSETQ. As DNA, the CDR3 is TGCGCCAGCTACGGGACAGCGAGAAAGACCCAGTACTTC. It yields the protein CASYGTARKTQYF.

V usage is TRBV5-6 and J usage is TRBJ2-7; TRBD1 is a possible D gene (5 bases). The ends were cut back, 0 bases at V and 2 bases at J, with 12 bases in the middle. Looked up from germline, CDR1 is SGHDT and CDR2 is YYEEEE. This CDR3 comprises 15 residues. The CDR3 bases are TGTGCCAGCAGCTTGGTAGGTACAGGAGCCTACGAGCAGTACTTC. It translates to CASSLVGTGAYEQYF.

J is TRBJ2-1 and V is TRBV19; D gene uncertain. The germline V and J ends were trimmed by 3 bases and 7 bases, with 7 bases remaining between them. Germline lookup yields CDR1 LNHDA and CDR2 SQIVND (reference sequence). The CDR3 runs to 12 residues. The CDR3 DNA reads TGTGCCAGTAGTATTGGTTGGAATGAGCAGTTCTTC. This codes for CASSIGWNEQFF.

The chain links TRBV27 to TRBJ2-3; 13 nucleotides match TRBD2. This CDR3 has 17 amino acids. The V gene's germline CDR1 is MNHEY and CDR2 SMNVEV (reference sequence). The V gene end was trimmed by 6 bases and the J gene end by 2 bases; junction bases not matched to a gene: 8. CDR3 loop: CASSRTSGGVNTDTQYF. The CDR3 nucleotides read TGTGCCAGCAGCCGGACTAGCGGGGGAGTTAACACAGATACGCAGTATTTT.